Following are 20 T cell receptor beta chains from one sample sequenced in a study of cytomegalovirus exposure and HLA in healthy donors. The PCR contained 60 Vbeta and 13 Jbeta primers. Clones were sequenced by immunoSEQ multiplex PCR, and TCRdb holds only the in-frame ones, with some missing. Among about 180,000 clones listed, over 70% were seen once. Sequencing was done on a sample of PBMCs. The origin of the receptors is a woman aged 45-65 years in good health and CMV-seronegative.

The genes are TRBV2 and TRBJ2-2, with D possibly being TRBD2 (6 bases). This CDR3 is 14 amino acids long. Germline assignment: CDR1 SNHLY and CDR2 FYNNEI. Trimming shortened V by 2 bases and J by 7 bases, and 11 bases separated the two germline ends. This CDR3 is CASSELLAGGELFF. The CDR3 DNA is TGTGCCAGCAGTGAACTACTAGCCGGCGGGGAGCTGTTTTTT.

The V gene is TRBV7-3, the J gene TRBJ2-3; 8 positions agree with TRBD2. Germline CDR1 SGHTA, CDR2 FQGTGA. Losses at the gene ends were 4 bases for V and 4 bases for J; bases not matched to a gene: 4. This CDR3 is built from 14 residues. The CDR3 bases are TGTGCCAGCAGCTCCGGGGGGGGAGCAGATACGCAGTATTTT. This encodes CASSSGGGADTQYF.

The chain carries TRBV5-4 and TRBJ2-7; 9 bases align to TRBD1. Per germline, CDR1 SGHNT and CDR2 YYREEE (reference sequence). Trimming at V came to 5 bases and at J to 5 bases, leaving 5 bases not matched to a gene. The length of the CDR3 is 13 residues. In nucleotides, the CDR3 is TGTGCCAGCAGTCTGACAGGGGGGGACGAGCAGTACTTC. The encoded protein is CASSLTGGDEQYF.

V gene TRBV27 combines with J gene TRBJ1-4; D is perhaps TRBD1 (6 bases). Germline values: CDR1 MNHEY, CDR2 SMNVEV (reference sequence). Trimming removed 3 bases at V and 2 bases at J, with 10 bases between. This CDR3 is 15 amino acids long. CDR3 bases: TGTGCCAGCAGTTTGACAGGATGGACTAATGAAAAACTGTTTTTT. This encodes CASSLTGWTNEKLFF.

This chain connects TRBV7-9 to TRBJ2-7; TRBD1 agrees at 10 bases. Germline values: CDR1 SEHNR, CDR2 FQNEAQ (reference sequence). The CDR3 is made up of 14 amino acids. V dropped 5 bases and J dropped 5; count of bases not matched to a gene: 6. Here the CDR3 reads CASSLTGGSDEQYF. The CDR3 coding sequence is TGTGCCAGCAGCCTGACAGGGGGCAGCGACGAGCAGTACTTC.

The gene calls are TRBV30 and TRBJ1-2; D unclear. V lost 1 base and J 2 bases, leaving 20 bases between the germline ends. CDR3 length: 17 amino acids. Looked up from germline, CDR1 is GTSNPN and CDR2 is SVGIG (reference sequence). The CDR3 region has the DNA TGTGCCTGGAGTGGCCGGGTTGAGTCAACTCCAAACTATGGCTACACCTTC. Translated: CAWSGRVESTPNYGYTF.

This chain uses TRBV7-6 with TRBJ2-3; 11 nucleotides match TRBD2. Germline values: CDR1 SGHVS, CDR2 FNYEAQ. V dropped 5 bases and J dropped 4; count of bases not matched to a gene: 8. The CDR3 covers 16 residues. The CDR3 reads CASSGLAGGLADTQYF. The CDR3 DNA reads TGTGCCAGCAGCGGTTTAGCGGGGGGGCTCGCAGATACGCAGTATTTT.

The chain combines TRBV2 with TRBJ1-5; 9 bases match TRBD1. The J segment lost 5 bases and the V segment lost 6 bases, leaving 8 bases of the junction unmatched. Germline V gene sequence: CDR1 SNHLY, CDR2 FYNNEI. The CDR3 has 15 amino acids. The CDR3 region is CASRGDRARHQPQHF. The CDR3 nucleotides read TGTGCCAGCAGGGGGGACAGGGCTCGACATCAGCCCCAGCATTTT.

This rearrangement joins TRBV6-6 to TRBJ2-7; D possibly corresponds to TRBD2 (7 bases). Germline loops: CDR1 MNHNY, CDR2 SVGAGI (reference sequence). The CDR3 is made up of 12 amino acids. Trimming stripped 9 bases from V and 6 bases from J, with 15 bases between. CDR3 bases: TGTGCCAGTTGGGGGGGCGGGATCGAGCAGTACTTC. Protein sequence: CASWGGGIEQYF.

The rearrangement joins TRBV29-1 to TRBJ1-1; no definite D call. The CDR3 runs to 13 residues. Trimming took 5 bases from V and 1 from J, leaving 11 bases between them. Germline CDR1 is SQVTM and CDR2 is ANQGSEA. CDR3 sequence: CSVMALSNTEAFF. DNA of the CDR3: TGCAGCGTTATGGCCTTATCGAACACTGAAGCTTTCTTT.

The chain joins TRBV19 to TRBJ2-7, with 7 bases that match TRBD1. The length of the CDR3 is 14 residues. J gave up 2 bases and V 5 bases, and 6 bases lay outside the gene matches. Germline CDR1 and CDR2: LNHDA and SQIVND (reference sequence). CDR3 region: CASSDPGQPYEQYF. The CDR3 nucleotides read TGTGCCAGTAGTGACCCGGGACAGCCCTACGAGCAGTACTTC.

CDR3 nucleotide sequence: TGCGCCAGCAGCTTAGGGACAGAGGTTTACGAGCAGTACTTC. This sequence encodes CASSLGTEVYEQYF. The chain links TRBV5-1 to TRBJ2-7; 7 positions match TRBD1. CDR3 length: 14 amino acids. J was trimmed by 4 bases and V by 2 bases; bases with no gene match: 6. CDR1 SGHRS and CDR2 YFSETQ come from the germline V gene.

The chain is built from TRBV5-1 and TRBJ2-2; a possible D gene is TRBD2 (5 bases). Trimming took off 0 bases at V and 7 bases at J, with 7 bases between the two ends. Per germline, CDR1 SGHRS and CDR2 YFSETQ. The CDR3 is 13 amino acids. CDR3 region: CASSLERLGELFF. The CDR3 DNA follows: TGCGCCAGCAGCTTGGAGCGGCTCGGGGAGCTGTTTTTT.

V gene TRBV12-5 combines with J gene TRBJ2-3, with D perhaps TRBD1 (6 bases). V was trimmed by 6 bases and J by 0 bases, leaving 10 bases between them. The CDR3 sequence is 14 residues long. The germline V gene has CDR1 LGHNT and CDR2 FRNRAP. The CDR3: CASGLGASTDTQYF. The CDR3 bases are TGTGCTAGTGGCCTGGGGGCTAGCACAGATACGCAGTATTTT.

The CDR3, as DNA: TGCGCCAGCAGCCCGCGGGGACTAGCGGGGACAGATACGCAGTATTTT. Translated: CASSPRGLAGTDTQYF. The chain couples TRBV4-1 to TRBJ2-3; TRBD2 matches 13 bases. V shed 4 bases and J 3 bases; nucleotides not matched to a gene: 4. CDR1 MGHRA and CDR2 YSYEKL come from the germline V gene. This CDR3 spans 16 amino acids.

The chain is built from TRBV4-2 and TRBJ2-1, with unresolved D. Trimming removed 8 bases from V and 7 bases from J, with 9 bases in between. Germline CDR1 LGHNA, CDR2 YNFKEQ. This CDR3 region has 11 residues. CDR3: CASRVANEQFF. The DNA for the CDR3 is TGTGCCAGCCGAGTTGCGAATGAGCAGTTCTTC.

V and J are TRBV2 and TRBJ1-4, with D possibly being TRBD1 (5 bases). V was trimmed by 10 bases and J by 4 bases, leaving 13 bases between them. This CDR3 contains 13 residues. Germline V gene sequence: CDR1 SNHLY, CDR2 FYNNEI. The CDR3 is CATKAGLNEKLFF. As DNA, the CDR3 is TGTGCCACGAAGGCGGGACTTAATGAAAAACTGTTTTTT.

This clone was counted once. The rearrangement links TRBV6-4 to TRBJ2-7, with a weak D call TRBD2 (5 bases). CDR3 size: 12 residues. Looked up from germline, CDR1 is MRHNA and CDR2 is SNTAGT. Trimming stripped 2 bases from V and 6 bases from J, with 8 bases between. The CDR3 loop is CASSDGRCEQYF. The CDR3 DNA reads as TGTGCCAGCAGTGACGGGAGATGCGAGCAGTACTTC.

The gene calls are TRBV5-4 and TRBJ2-3, with D perhaps TRBD1 (5 bases). Germline assignment: CDR1 SGHNT and CDR2 YYREEE (reference sequence). The CDR3 totals 15 residues. Between the trimmed V and J ends, which lost 10 bases and 2 bases, there was a span of 20 bases. The CDR3 spells CAASDRQGITDTQYF. CDR3 coding DNA: TGTGCCGCAAGCGACCGCCAGGGTATCACAGATACGCAGTATTTT.

This clone was detected a few times. This sequence joins TRBV5-8 and TRBJ2-7, with D possibly being TRBD1 (5 bases). V gave up 3 bases and J gave up 7 bases, with 14 bases separating them. This CDR3 spans 13 amino acids. Germline CDR1 is SGHTS and CDR2 is YDEGEE. CDR3 DNA: TGTGCCAGCAGCTCGGACACCCTGGGGGAGCAGTACTTC. It translates to CASSSDTLGEQYF.